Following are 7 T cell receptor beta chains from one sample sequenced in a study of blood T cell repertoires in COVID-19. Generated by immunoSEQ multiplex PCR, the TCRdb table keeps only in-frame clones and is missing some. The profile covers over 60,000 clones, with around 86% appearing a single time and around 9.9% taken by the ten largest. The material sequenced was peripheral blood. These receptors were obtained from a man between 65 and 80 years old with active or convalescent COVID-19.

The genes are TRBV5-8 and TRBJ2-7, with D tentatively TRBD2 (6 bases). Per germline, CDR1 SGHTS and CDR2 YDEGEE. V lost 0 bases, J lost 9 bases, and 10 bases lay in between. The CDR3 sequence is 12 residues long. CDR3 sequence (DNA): TGTGCCAGCAGCTTGGTGCGGAGGGGGCAGTACTTC. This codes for CASSLVRRGQYF.

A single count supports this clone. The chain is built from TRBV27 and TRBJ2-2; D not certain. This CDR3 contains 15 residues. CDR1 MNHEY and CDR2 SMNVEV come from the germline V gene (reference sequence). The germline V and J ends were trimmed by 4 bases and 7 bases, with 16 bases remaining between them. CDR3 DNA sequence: TGTGCCAGCAGTTCCCGTATGTCACTTGACGGGGAGCTGTTTTTT. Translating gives CASSSRMSLDGELFF.

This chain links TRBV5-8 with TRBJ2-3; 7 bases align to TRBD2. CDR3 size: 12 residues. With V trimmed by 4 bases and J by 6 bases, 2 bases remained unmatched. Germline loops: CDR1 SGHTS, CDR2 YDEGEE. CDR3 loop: CASSPGGDTQYF. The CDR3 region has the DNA TGTGCCAGCAGCCCCGGGGGGGATACGCAGTATTTT.

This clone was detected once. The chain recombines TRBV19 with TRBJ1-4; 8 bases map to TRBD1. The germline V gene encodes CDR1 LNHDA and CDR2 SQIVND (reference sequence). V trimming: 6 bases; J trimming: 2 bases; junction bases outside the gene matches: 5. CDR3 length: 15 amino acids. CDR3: CASRPGTGTNEKLFF. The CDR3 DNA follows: TGTGCCAGTAGACCCGGGACAGGCACTAATGAAAAACTGTTTTTT.

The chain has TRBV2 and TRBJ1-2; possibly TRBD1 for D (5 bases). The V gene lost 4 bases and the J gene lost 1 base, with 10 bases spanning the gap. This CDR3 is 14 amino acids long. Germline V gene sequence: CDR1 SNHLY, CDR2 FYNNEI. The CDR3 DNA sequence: TGTGCCAGCAGTGCCCGGGGGGATAACTATGGCTACACCTTC. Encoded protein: CASSARGDNYGYTF.

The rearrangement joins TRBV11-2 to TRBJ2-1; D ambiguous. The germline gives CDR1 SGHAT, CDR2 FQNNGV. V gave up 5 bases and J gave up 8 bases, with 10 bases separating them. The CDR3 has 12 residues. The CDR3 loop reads CASSPVRDEQFF. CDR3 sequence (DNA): TGTGCCAGCAGCCCAGTCCGGGATGAGCAGTTCTTC.

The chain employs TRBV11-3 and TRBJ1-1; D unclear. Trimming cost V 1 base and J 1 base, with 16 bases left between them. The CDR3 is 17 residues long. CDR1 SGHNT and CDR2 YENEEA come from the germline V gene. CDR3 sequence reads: CASSLVGGSKRNTEAFF. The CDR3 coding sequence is TGTGCCAGCAGCTTAGTTGGAGGGTCGAAACGGAACACTGAAGCTTTCTTT.